The 29 T cell receptor beta chains given below trace back to one sample, sequenced in a study of post-analysis software for immune sequencing data. The TCR beta cDNA libraries carried unique molecular identifiers. TCRdb called the PCR reads again in MiXCR, with one record for every CDR3 protein. Of about 430,000 distinct CDR3 sequences detected, roughly 38% appear once; the ten largest clones hold less than 8%. Study outcomes and limitations: Among roughly five TRBV segments more frequent in patients than controls were TRBV5-6, TRBV5-1 and TRBV20-1.

No antigen has been assigned to these receptors. Sequences were obtained from blood. These receptors were taken from a girl aged 2 to 9 with multiple sclerosis.

This clonotype was counted between two and nine times. This rearrangement joins TRBV7-2 to TRBJ2-7; TRBD1 matches at 7 bases. CDR1 and CDR2 from the germline V gene are SGHTA and FQGNSA. This CDR3 has 15 residues. The V segment lost 6 bases and the J segment 3 bases; nucleotides outside the gene matches: 11. The CDR3 here is CASSITGALNYEQYF. In nucleotides, the CDR3 is TGTGCCAGCAGTATCACAGGGGCGCTTAACTACGAGCAGTACTTC.

This clonotype was picked up a small number of times. CDR3 amino acids: CASGNDRGGNYEQYF. As DNA, the CDR3 is TGTGCTAGTGGAAATGACAGGGGCGGTAACTACGAGCAGTACTTC. This chain joins TRBV12-5 and TRBJ2-7; the match to TRBD1 covers 8 bases. Per germline, CDR1 LGHNT and CDR2 FRNRAP. V was clipped by 6 bases and J by 3 bases; unmatched bases: 10. The CDR3 runs 15 residues. Full variable domain (remainder filled in from reference TRBV12-5 and TRBJ2-7): DARVTQTPRHKVTEMGQEVTMRCQPILGHNTVFWYRQTMMQGLELLAYFRNRAPLDDSGMPKDRFSAEMPDATLATLKIQPSEPRDSAVYFCASGNDRGGNYEQYFGPGTRLTVT.

The rearrangement joins TRBV7-8 to TRBJ1-2; a weak D match, TRBD1 (6 bases). Germline V gene sequence: CDR1 SGHVS, CDR2 FQNEAQ. The CDR3 sequence is 15 residues long. Deletions cut 1 base from V and 4 bases from J, with 13 bases between. The CDR3 reads CASSLGGGRIYGYTF. CDR3 coding DNA: TGTGCCAGCAGCTTAGGCGGGGGGCGCATCTATGGCTACACCTTC.

This chain's CDR3 is CSAAPQNTEAFF. As DNA, the CDR3 is TGCAGTGCTGCCCCCCAGAACACTGAAGCTTTCTTT. The gene calls are TRBV20-1 and TRBJ1-1; D gene unclear. Between the trimmed V and J ends, which lost 5 bases and 1 base, there was a span of 8 bases. Per the germline V gene, CDR1 is DFQATT and CDR2 is SNEGSKA (reference sequence). The CDR3 covers 12 residues.

The gene calls are TRBV6-1 and TRBJ1-5; D is ambiguous. The CDR3 length is 12 residues. Germline V gene data show CDR1 as MNHNS and CDR2 as SASEGT. The V and J ends lost 8 bases and 4 bases respectively, with 9 bases between them. CDR3 DNA: TGTGCCAGCGGGTCGGGGAATCAGCCCCAGCATTTT. This translates into CASGSGNQPQHF.

The chain employs TRBV20-1 and TRBJ2-7, with D possibly TRBD2 on 6 matching bases. Trimming stripped 0 bases from V and 1 base from J, with 16 bases between. The CDR3 is 16 residues long. Per the germline V gene, CDR1 is DFQATT and CDR2 is SNEGSKA (reference sequence). This CDR3 reads CSAREGGRGPSYEQYF. The CDR3 DNA follows: TGCAGTGCTAGAGAGGGGGGTCGGGGACCTTCCTACGAGCAGTACTTC.

This clonotype has a single count. The chain is built from TRBV20-1 and TRBJ2-5; 7 nucleotides match TRBD2. This CDR3 contains 16 residues. With 2 bases clipped from V and 2 bases from J, the junction kept 11 bases outside the gene matches. Germline V gives CDR1 DFQATT, CDR2 SNEGSKA (reference sequence). The CDR3 region is CSARHVWSGAQETQYF. In DNA form, the CDR3 reads TGCAGTGCTAGACACGTGTGGAGCGGGGCTCAAGAGACCCAGTACTTC.

The gene calls are TRBV4-2 and TRBJ2-6; no reliable D call. In germline, CDR1 is LGHNA, CDR2 YNFKEQ. The V end was cut by 1 base, the J end by 0 bases, with 19 bases between. The CDR3 totals 20 residues. CDR3 amino acids: CASSQVFDIVYNSGANVLTF. The CDR3 nucleotides read TGTGCCAGCAGCCAAGTTTTTGATATAGTGTACAACTCTGGGGCCAACGTCCTGACTTTC.

This sequence joins TRBV12-3 or TRBV12-4 and TRBJ1-4; perhaps TRBD1 as D (5 bases). V was pared by 6 bases and J by 8 bases, with 13 bases between. The CDR3 has 13 amino acids. CDR3 bases: TGTGCCAGCAGCCGCACTGGGGCAGAAAAACTGTTTTTT. This sequence encodes CASSRTGAEKLFF.

The chain combines TRBV29-1 with TRBJ2-7; D possibly corresponds to TRBD2 (5 bases). CDR1 is SQVTM and CDR2 is ANQGSEA in the germline V gene. V was pared by 6 bases and J by 3 bases, with 21 bases between. This CDR3 is 15 amino acids long. CDR3 nucleotides: TGCAGCGTGGGGAGCCACATAAACCCCCTCTACGAGCAGTACTTC. It codes for CSVGSHINPLYEQYF.

This clonotype has only a few counts. The rearrangement links TRBV6-2 or TRBV6-3 to TRBJ2-7; 9 bases map to TRBD2. Germline CDR1 MNHEY, CDR2 SVGEGT. V shed 8 bases and J 5 bases; nucleotides not matched to a gene: 13. The CDR3 runs 15 residues. The CDR3 protein is CASGPRTSERDEQYF. CDR3 nucleotide sequence: TGTGCCAGCGGTCCACGGACTAGCGAAAGGGACGAGCAGTACTTC.

This sequence joins TRBV5-1 and TRBJ2-1; 7 bases are a match to TRBD1. Germline CDR1 is SGHRS and CDR2 is YFSETQ. Trimming removed 3 bases from V and 7 bases from J; junction bases left unmatched: 7. There are 14 residues in the CDR3. CDR3: CASSSTGVPNEQFF. CDR3 bases: TGCGCCAGCAGCTCAACAGGGGTACCTAATGAGCAGTTCTTC.

This clonotype was recorded at least ten times. CDR3 DNA: TGTGCCAGCAGCCCCCCGCTGGATACGCAGTATTTT. It is translated as CASSPPLDTQYF. The chain carries TRBV6-1 and TRBJ2-3, with D uncertain. Trimming shortened V by 6 bases and J by 6 bases, and 10 bases separated the two germline ends. Germline V gene data show CDR1 as MNHNS and CDR2 as SASEGT. The length of the CDR3 is 12 residues.

This clonotype has a handful of counts. This rearrangement joins TRBV20-1 to TRBJ2-1, with a tentative D call TRBD2 (5 bases). The CDR3 spans 15 residues. Trimming pared 5 bases from V and 0 bases from J, leaving 14 bases between. In germline, CDR1 is DFQATT, CDR2 SNEGSKA (reference sequence). CDR3 region: CSAFPSGSSYNEQFF. The DNA for the CDR3 is TGCAGTGCTTTTCCGAGTGGGAGCTCCTACAATGAGCAGTTCTTC.

In this sample, this clonotype turned up a few times. The rearrangement links TRBV29-1 to TRBJ2-5; either TRBD1 or TRBD2 may fit D (5 bases each). From germline, CDR1 is SQVTM and CDR2 ANQGSEA. Between the trimmed V and J ends, which lost 5 bases and 3 bases, there was a span of 16 bases. This CDR3 contains 14 residues. CDR3 bases: TGCAGCGTTTTAGACGGGCGAGGGGAAGAGACCCAGTACTTC. It encodes CSVLDGRGEETQYF.

The rearrangement joins TRBV12-3 or TRBV12-4 to TRBJ2-3, with D possibly being TRBD2 (6 bases). The CDR3 extends over 11 amino acids. V gave up 6 bases and J gave up 13 bases, with 14 bases separating them. CDR3 sequence reads: CASSRDWGKYF. In nucleotides, the CDR3 is TGTGCCAGCAGCCGGGACTGGGGAAAGTATTTT.

V gene TRBV20-1 combines with J gene TRBJ2-3, with 12 bases fitting TRBD2. Germline-derived CDR1 and CDR2 are DFQATT and SNEGSKA (reference sequence). The CDR3 loop spans 13 amino acids. CDR3 residues: CGMTSGRRDTQYF. The DNA of the CDR3 is TGCGGCATGACTAGCGGGAGACGAGATACGCAGTATTTT.

The V and J genes are TRBV7-2 and TRBJ1-1, with D perhaps matching TRBD1 (6 bases). The CDR3 sequence is 12 residues long. Looked up from germline, CDR1 is SGHTA and CDR2 is FQGNSA. V shed 1 base and J shed 6 bases, with 6 bases lying between them. The CDR3 DNA sequence: TGTGCCAGCAGCTTAGGGACAGCTGAAGCTTTCTTT. Translated: CASSLGTAEAFF.

The rearrangement joins TRBV15 to TRBJ2-5; 7 bases map to TRBD2. V shed 0 bases and J 1 base; nucleotides not matched to a gene: 2. The length of the CDR3 is 15 residues. The germline CDR1 and CDR2 sequences are LNHNV and YYDKDF (reference sequence). The CDR3 protein is CATSRESGIQETQYF. CDR3 nucleotides: TGTGCCACCAGCAGAGAAAGCGGGATCCAAGAGACCCAGTACTTC.

The chain has TRBV20-1 and TRBJ2-7; tentatively, D is TRBD2 (6 bases). The CDR3 loop spans 12 amino acids. Germline-derived CDR1 and CDR2 are DFQATT and SNEGSKA (reference sequence). The CDR3 loop is CGGRRGSYEQYF. The DNA of the CDR3 is TGCGGCGGCCGGCGGGGATCCTACGAGCAGTACTTC.

The chain links TRBV7-2 to TRBJ1-1; TRBD1 agrees at 7 bases. The V gene end was trimmed by 1 base and the J gene end by 10 bases; junction bases not matched to a gene: 15. Germline V gene lookup returns CDR1 SGHTA and CDR2 FQGNSA. The CDR3 contains 16 residues. The CDR3 protein is CASSLVAGGGGGGAFF. The CDR3 region has the DNA TGTGCCAGCAGCTTAGTAGCGGGCGGAGGGGGCGGTGGAGCTTTCTTT.

The chain has TRBV6-1 and TRBJ2-7; TRBD1 is a possible D gene (5 bases). This CDR3 is built from 14 residues. CDR1 and CDR2 (germline): MNHNS, SASEGT. V lost 7 bases and J lost 2, with 15 bases in between. The CDR3 coding sequence is TGTGCCAGCACCCTGCTACAGGACACCTACGAGCAGTACTTC. Amino acid sequence: CASTLLQDTYEQYF.

The sample holds a few counts of this clonotype. J is TRBJ2-7 and V is TRBV5-1; 8 nucleotides agree with TRBD1. The J segment lost 3 bases and the V segment lost 4 bases, leaving 9 bases of the junction unmatched. This CDR3 has 15 residues. Germline lookup yields CDR1 SGHRS and CDR2 YFSETQ. The CDR3 region is CASSPDGTGRYEQYF. In DNA, the CDR3 is TGCGCCAGCAGCCCGGACGGGACAGGTCGCTACGAGCAGTACTTC.

This clonotype was found a few times. The rearrangement uses TRBV5-1 and TRBJ2-5; 9 bases line up with TRBD1. J was trimmed by 2 bases and V by 0 bases; bases with no gene match: 5. The CDR3 is made up of 16 amino acids. Germline CDR1 and CDR2: SGHRS and YFSETQ. The DNA for the CDR3 is TGCGCCAGCAGCTTGGGGACAGGGGCGTCGCAAGAGACCCAGTACTTC. It translates to CASSLGTGASQETQYF.

The chain is built from TRBV7-6 and TRBJ2-1, with a weak D call TRBD1 (6 bases). There are 16 residues in the CDR3. The V and J ends lost 1 base and 0 bases respectively, with 10 bases between them. Looked up from germline, CDR1 is SGHVS and CDR2 is FNYEAQ. The CDR3 DNA is TGTGCCAGCAGCTTAGGACAGGCCAGCTCCTACAATGAGCAGTTCTTC. Translation gives CASSLGQASSYNEQFF.

The rearrangement links TRBV7-6 to TRBJ2-7; maybe TRBD1 (5 bases). Germline V gene data show CDR1 as SGHVS and CDR2 as FNYEAQ. This CDR3 is 15 amino acids long. V lost 5 bases, J lost 5 bases, and 19 bases lay in between. The CDR3 spells CASSLPQGMSNEQYF. CDR3 coding DNA: TGTGCCAGCAGCCTTCCCCAGGGTATGTCGAACGAGCAGTACTTC.

The CDR3 DNA reads TGTGCCAGCAGTCCCTACCTTCGGAGTCTGGATGAGCAGTTCTTC. Protein sequence: CASSPYLRSLDEQFF. V gene TRBV12-3 or TRBV12-4 combines with J gene TRBJ2-1; D not certain. This CDR3 contains 15 residues. Trimming shortened V by 5 bases and J by 8 bases, and 19 bases separated the two germline ends.

The chain joins TRBV7-3 to TRBJ2-1; the D gene is possibly TRBD2 (6 bases). V was clipped by 0 bases and J by 4 bases, with 16 bases between them. Looked up from germline, CDR1 is SGHTA and CDR2 is FQGTGA. This CDR3 is built from 17 residues. For the CDR3, the DNA is TGTGCCAGCAGCTTAACCCAGGGACTGGCCCAATACAATGAGCAGTTCTTC. Amino acids: CASSLTQGLAQYNEQFF.

This clonotype was seen more than once but under ten times. The chain joins TRBV20-1 to TRBJ2-3, with a possible D match to TRBD2 (5 bases). The CDR3 sequence is 11 residues long. The germline V and J ends were trimmed by 6 bases and 4 bases, with 8 bases remaining between them. Per germline, CDR1 DFQATT and CDR2 SNEGSKA (reference sequence). CDR3 sequence (DNA): TGCAGTGCCCATAGCGCAGATACGCAGTATTTT. It codes for CSAHSADTQYF.